The clone carrying this T cell receptor beta chain was found a few times. Sorting with CD45RO/CCR7/CD25/CD127/CD95/CD27 yielded naive, central memory, regulatory and stem-like memory CD4+ cells. Isolated RNA was reverse transcribed in full, so expressed TCRB transcripts were sequenced. The method was immunoSEQ multiplex PCR; TCRdb's version includes in-frame clones alone and lacks a portion of them. This repertoire shows a few hundred thousand clones, 25% to 30% found once; its top ten account for more than 3%. This specimen comes from a study of beta chain features in type 1 diabetes. V shed 0 bases, J shed 5 bases, and the junction held 11 bases outside the gene matches. This CDR3 comprises 17 residues. The germline CDR1 and CDR2 sequences are SGHDT and YYEEEE.

Sequenced material: central memory CD4+ T cells from blood. This clonotype originated in a man aged 30-40 years in good health. The chain links TRBV5-6 to TRBJ2-3, with 8 bases aligning to TRBD1. CDR3 in DNA: TGTGCCAGCAGCTTGGCCGGGCAGGGGGCGTCAGAAGATACGCAGTATTTT. This codes for CASSLAGQGASEDTQYF.